Each of the 5 T cell receptor beta chains below was sequenced from the same sample in a study of cytomegalovirus exposure and HLA in healthy donors. Some clones are missing from TCRdb's copy, which holds only in-frame ones; the method was immunoSEQ multiplex PCR. The profile covers approximately 98,000 clones, with 90% to 97% appearing a single time and around 0.65% taken by the ten largest. Source material: PBMCs. Source of these receptors: a woman under 30 in good health and CMV-seronegative.

The chain couples TRBV11-1 to TRBJ1-1; perhaps TRBD1 as D (5 bases). Germline assignment: CDR1 SGHAT and CDR2 FQDESV (reference sequence). The CDR3 covers 12 residues. Trimming removed 3 bases from V and 4 bases from J, with 6 bases in between. This CDR3 reads CASSFRATEAFF. The CDR3 DNA is TGTGCCAGCAGCTTCAGGGCCACTGAAGCTTTCTTT.

This chain connects TRBV9 to TRBJ2-7; 14 bases line up with TRBD2. V dropped 4 bases and J dropped 3; count of bases not matched to a gene: 3. Per germline, CDR1 SGDLS and CDR2 YYNGEE. CDR3 length: 15 residues. CDR3 nucleotides: TGTGCCAGCAGCCAGGGACTAGCGGGGGACTACGAGCAGTACTTC. Translating it yields CASSQGLAGDYEQYF.

The chain combines TRBV2 with TRBJ1-6; 7 bases are shared with TRBD1. The V segment lost 7 bases and the J segment 9 bases; nucleotides outside the gene matches: 9. Germline V gene data show CDR1 as SNHLY and CDR2 as FYNNEI. The CDR3 is made up of 14 amino acids. The CDR3 DNA sequence: TGTGCCAGCAAGGAGGACAGGTTGGTTTCACCCCTCCACTTT. This codes for CASKEDRLVSPLHF.

CDR3 amino acids: CASSVGSDGRNEQFF. Written as DNA, the CDR3 is TGTGCCAGCAGCGTAGGGTCAGATGGCCGCAATGAGCAGTTCTTC. The V call is TRBV9, the J call TRBJ2-1, with D hard to call. V was pared by 0 bases and J by 6 bases, with 13 bases between. Germline V gene data show CDR1 as SGDLS and CDR2 as YYNGEE. The CDR3 runs to 15 residues.

CDR3 amino acids: CASSETEAWNQGAGMNTEAFF. DNA of the CDR3: TGTGCCAGCAGTGAAACCGAAGCGTGGAATCAAGGGGCAGGAATGAACACTGAAGCTTTCTTT. The rearrangement uses TRBV6-1 and TRBJ1-1; D is perhaps TRBD1 (5 bases). V gave up 2 bases and J gave up 0 bases, with 28 bases separating them. CDR3 size: 21 residues. The V gene's germline CDR1 is MNHNS and CDR2 SASEGT.